The subject of this entry is one T cell receptor (beta chain). No antigen is known for it. No much larger clonotype is one base removed from it; base qualities were not supplied. Systemically healthy Caucasian individuals from Russia, about 38 in total and aged about 6 to 95 years, were included as donors. Each donor gave ten milliliters of peripheral blood, drawn into EDTA-treated Vacutainer tubes. Ficoll-Paque density-gradient centrifugation was used to isolate PBMCs, with at least 7 million per sample. Total RNA was extracted from PBMCs with Trizol reagent, with at least 5 micrograms obtained per sample. Naive CD45RAhigh/CD27high T cell percentages were measured by flow cytometry on a PBMC aliquot from every donor. Receptor libraries were prepared by 5' RACE. Instrument used: Illumina HiSeq 2500. The second PCR ran for about 7 to 11 cycles and used a J-beta primer mix along with a sample-barcoded 5' primer. A template-switch 5' adaptor carrying 12 random nucleotides introduced a unique molecular identifier onto each TCR beta cDNA molecule. At least 2.5 million CDR3-containing paired-end reads were obtained from each sample. First-strand cDNA synthesis was performed from all RNA using the Mint cDNA synthesis kit, with priming by a TRBC-specific oligonucleotide. Following uracil-DNA glycosylase treatment, all cDNA underwent a first 18-cycle PCR with the universal primers M1SS and BC2_uni_R. Processing in the source paper ran as follows. For normalization, 1 million high-quality reads, each with a distinct molecular identifier, were randomly selected from each sample. Instead of being binned into consensus sequences, reads that shared molecular identifiers were thrown out. MiTCR, with a Q25 quality threshold and the strictest error-elimination algorithm, was used for CDR3 identification, clonotype clustering and error correction. A nonparametric unseen species model with Euler transformation was used to estimate a lower bound on total TCR beta diversity. Using fastp at Q25 and MiXCR, TCRdb reprocessed the public reads and kept productive beta chains. A single entry per CDR3 protein holds the most common genes and DNA from its merged rows. None of the V and J calls come from the authors' own analysis; TCRdb made them. The sample has 980,000 or so distinct CDR3 sequences on record, around 48% of them singletons. In total, the top ten clones hold around 15% of the sample.

These data come from a study of blood T cells in healthy people across ages (dated by TCRdb to between 2015 and 2017). About the study as a whole: Template switching captured roughly one uniquely barcoded TCR beta cDNA molecule per two T cells in model experiments. Two additional independent replicas of 1 million unique cDNA reads from the same blood draw were analyzed for two donors (one aged 18 to 30 and one aged 80 or older). Age-related changes in TCR beta repertoire diversity were measured in the study by deep sequencing normalized with unique cDNA molecular identifiers. Donors of different ages were randomly distributed across sequencing lanes to avoid experimental bias. Donors were grouped into four age groups: young (average 16 years), middle-aged (39), aged (around 56) and long-lived (around 82). Findings and caveats that apply to the study as a whole: Observed TCR beta diversity per million T cells fell roughly linearly with age, and a significant reduction was already apparent by age around 44. Compared with the aged group, the long-lived group had more naive CD4+ T cells, fewer expanded clones and increased TCR diversity, suggesting age selection. Bulk unsorted PBMC profiling prevented conclusive comparison of naive and antigen-experienced compartments. There was a strong correlation between observed TCR beta diversity and the percentage of naive T cells measured by flow cytometry. The CMV infection status of donors was not known, potentially confounding age-related changes in expanded clonotypes. Estimates of total diversity based on one million sequenced T cells were regarded as lower bounds and as underestimates.

Input material: blood. This receptor was identified in a man aged 25 to 40 in good health.

The CDR3 in this case is CASTSGPSTDTQYF. The nucleotide sequence is given as TGCGCCAGCACCTCGGGACCGAGCACAGATACGCAGTATTTT. This receptor chain uses TRBV5-1 and TRBJ2-3; the D element could tentatively be TRBD1 or TRBD2, as 5 bases agree for each. Trimming removed 6 bases from V and 0 bases from J, leaving 11 bases between the germline ends. The germline V gene specifies SGHRS as CDR1 and YFSETQ as CDR2. The CDR3 sequence holds 14 residues, the cysteine and phenylalanine included. Just CDR3 DNA is preserved here, 42 bases in frame from base 1.